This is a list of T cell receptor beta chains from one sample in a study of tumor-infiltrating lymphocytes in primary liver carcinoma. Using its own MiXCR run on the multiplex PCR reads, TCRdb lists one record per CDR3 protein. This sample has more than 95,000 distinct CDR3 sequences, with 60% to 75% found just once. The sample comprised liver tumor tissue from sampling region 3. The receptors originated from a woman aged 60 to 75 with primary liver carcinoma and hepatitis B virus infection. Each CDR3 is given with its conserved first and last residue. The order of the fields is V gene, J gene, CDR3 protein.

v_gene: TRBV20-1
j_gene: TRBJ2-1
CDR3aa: CSATKGGVSHNEQFF

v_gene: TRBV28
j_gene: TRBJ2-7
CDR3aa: CASRPDRVHYEQYF

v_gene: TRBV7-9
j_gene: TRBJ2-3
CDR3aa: CASSPSVRSTDTQYF

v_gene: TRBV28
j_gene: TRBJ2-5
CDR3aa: CVSSSQREGCLETQYF

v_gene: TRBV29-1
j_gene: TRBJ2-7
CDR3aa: CSVEDSGTPPYEQYF

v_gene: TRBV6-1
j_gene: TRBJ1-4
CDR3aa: CASSGSTGWSSATNAKLFF

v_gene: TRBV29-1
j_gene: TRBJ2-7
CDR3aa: CSVEGGRPPSYKQYF

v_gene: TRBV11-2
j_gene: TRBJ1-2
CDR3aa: CVSSPGTGGEGYTF

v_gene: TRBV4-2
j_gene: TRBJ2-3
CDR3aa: CASSQDGQQDTQYF

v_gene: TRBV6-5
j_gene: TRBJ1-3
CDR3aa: CASSRDSGNTIYF

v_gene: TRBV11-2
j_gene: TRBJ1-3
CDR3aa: CAGSQRFQASGNTIYF

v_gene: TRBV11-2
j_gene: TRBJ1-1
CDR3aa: CPSSSLTGDWNTEAFF

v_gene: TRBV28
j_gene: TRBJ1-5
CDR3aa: CASSPGTGINQPQHF

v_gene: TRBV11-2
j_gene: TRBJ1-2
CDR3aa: CASSLVPQGRYGYTF

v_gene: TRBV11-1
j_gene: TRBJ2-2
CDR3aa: CASRPSLNTGELLF

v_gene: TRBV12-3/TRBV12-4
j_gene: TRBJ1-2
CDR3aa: CGSNWDGTAGGYTF

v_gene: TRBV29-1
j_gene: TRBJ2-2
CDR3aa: CSVDRGATGELFF

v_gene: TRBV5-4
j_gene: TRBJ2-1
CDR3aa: CASSLLLVGDEQFF

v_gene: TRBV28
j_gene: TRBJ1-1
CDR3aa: CASSRRAPEAFF

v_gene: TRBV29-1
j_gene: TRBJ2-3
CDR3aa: CSVVGQASTDTQYF

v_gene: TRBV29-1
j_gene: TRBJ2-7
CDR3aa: CSVTGTVVSLRMEYF

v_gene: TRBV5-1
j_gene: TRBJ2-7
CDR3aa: CASSASGTSTYEQYF

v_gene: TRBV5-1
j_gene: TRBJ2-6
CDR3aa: CASSFGQFSGVNILTF

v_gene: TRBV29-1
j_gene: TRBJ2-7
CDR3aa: CSVGASGSWTPYEQYF

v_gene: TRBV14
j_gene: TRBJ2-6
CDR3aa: CASSGPYGSGANVLTF

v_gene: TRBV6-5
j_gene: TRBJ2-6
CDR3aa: CASSYDTGPSGTNILTF

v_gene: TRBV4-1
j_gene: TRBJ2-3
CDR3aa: CTSSQESPGGSIDTQYF

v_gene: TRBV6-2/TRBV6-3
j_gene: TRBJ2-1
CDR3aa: CASSDLAGSYNEQFF